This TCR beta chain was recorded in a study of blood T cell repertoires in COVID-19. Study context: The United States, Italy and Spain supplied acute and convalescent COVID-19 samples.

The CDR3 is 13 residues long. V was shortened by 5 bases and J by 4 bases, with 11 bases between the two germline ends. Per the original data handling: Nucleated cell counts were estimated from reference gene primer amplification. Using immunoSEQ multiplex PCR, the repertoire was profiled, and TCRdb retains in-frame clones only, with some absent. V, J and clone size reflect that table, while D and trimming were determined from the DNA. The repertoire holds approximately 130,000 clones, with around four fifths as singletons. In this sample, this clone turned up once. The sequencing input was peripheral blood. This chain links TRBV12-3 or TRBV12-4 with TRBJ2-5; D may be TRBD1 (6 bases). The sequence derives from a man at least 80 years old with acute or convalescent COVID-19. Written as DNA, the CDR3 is TGTGCCAGCAGTCGACCAGGGGTAGAGACCCAGTACTTC. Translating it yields CASSRPGVETQYF.